What follows are 13 T cell receptor beta chains derived from one specimen sequenced in a study of identical twins. From the 5' RACE reads, TCRdb called clonotypes with MiXCR, one entry per CDR3 protein. The sample gives roughly 700,000 distinct CDR3 sequences, 8.6% of which show up once; 0.85% to 1% is in the top ten. This sample also appeared in a second study, on yellow fever vaccine responses in identical twins.

The sequenced sample was PBMCs. The receptors stem from a woman younger than 30 in good health.

This chain joins TRBV6-2 or TRBV6-3 and TRBJ2-7; D is possibly TRBD2 (5 bases). Germline CDR1 and CDR2: MNHEY and SVGEGT. V shed 6 bases and J shed 7 bases, with 25 bases lying between them. CDR3 length: 16 residues. The CDR3 spells CASRDAPLPLTGEQYF. In DNA, the CDR3 is TGTGCCAGCAGAGACGCCCCCTTACCCCTTACGGGAGAGCAGTACTTC.

This clonotype has just a few counts. This chain uses TRBV4-3 with TRBJ2-1; D is uncertain. V was clipped by 0 bases and J by 7 bases, with 7 bases between them. This CDR3 has 13 amino acids. CDR1 LGHNA and CDR2 YSLEER come from the germline V gene. CDR3 DNA sequence: TGCGCCAGCAGCCAAGATAAGGTGAATGAGCAGTTCTTC. It codes for CASSQDKVNEQFF.

V gene TRBV18 combines with J gene TRBJ2-7; D unresolved. With 2 bases removed from V and 6 bases from J, the gap between germline ends came to 14 bases. CDR3 length equals 14 residues. Germline lookup yields CDR1 KGHSH and CDR2 LQKENI. CDR3 protein: CASSPIIGSPEQYF. The CDR3 bases are TGTGCCAGCTCACCAATAATTGGTTCCCCCGAGCAGTACTTC.

This clonotype was observed at least ten times. The chain links TRBV4-2 to TRBJ1-5; no reliable D call. The CDR3 is 15 residues long. Trimming removed 1 base at V and 2 bases at J, with 9 bases between. Per the germline V gene, CDR1 is LGHNA and CDR2 is YNFKEQ. The CDR3 sequence is CASSQAPEGNQPQHF. CDR3 in DNA: TGTGCCAGCAGCCAAGCCCCGGAGGGCAATCAGCCCCAGCATTTT.

This clonotype has only a few counts. V is TRBV7-6 and J is TRBJ2-1; 7 nucleotides align to TRBD2. V shed 1 base, J shed 2 bases, and the junction held 8 bases outside the gene matches. Germline-derived CDR1 and CDR2 are SGHVS and FNYEAQ. CDR3 length: 17 amino acids. In DNA form, the CDR3 reads TGTGCCAGCAGCTTAGATACTAGCGCCAACGCCTACAATGAGCAGTTCTTC. It encodes CASSLDTSANAYNEQFF. The variable domain in full, with the rest retrieved from reference TRBV7-6 and TRBJ2-1, is GAGVSQSPRYKVTKRGQDVALRCDPISGHVSLYWYRQALGQGPEFLTYFNYEAQQDKSGLPNDRFSAERPEGSISTLTIQRTEQRDSAMYRCASSLDTSANAYNEQFFGPGTRLTVL.

This clonotype was seen more than once but under ten times. The junction differs from germline at one of its ends, possibly a read error. The CDR3 region is CSVEGFTGILF. The CDR3 coding sequence is TGCAGCGTTGAAGGATTTACGGGGATTCTCTTC. The chain uses TRBV29-1 and TRBJ2-7; D possibly corresponds to TRBD2 (5 bases). Germline V gene sequence: CDR1 SQVTM, CDR2 ANQGSEA. This CDR3 region has 11 residues.

This clonotype was seen a few times. The chain couples TRBV20-1 to TRBJ1-1; weak D call: TRBD1 (6 bases). V dropped 2 bases and J dropped 1 base, with 11 bases sitting between them. This CDR3 is built from 14 residues. From germline, CDR1 is DFQATT and CDR2 SNEGSKA (reference sequence). Here the CDR3 reads CSARFLRGNTEAFF. CDR3 nucleotide sequence: TGCAGTGCTAGATTCCTCAGGGGGAACACTGAAGCTTTCTTT.

This clonotype was seen many times. V usage is TRBV20-1 and J usage is TRBJ2-1, with D tentatively TRBD1 (5 bases). CDR1 is DFQATT and CDR2 is SNEGSKA in the germline V gene (reference sequence). The V and J ends lost 3 bases and 5 bases respectively, with 17 bases between them. There are 15 residues in the CDR3. CDR3 sequence: CSARPRRQLHNEQFF. CDR3 in DNA: TGCAGTGCTAGGCCCCGCCGACAGCTACACAATGAGCAGTTCTTC.

This clonotype was counted between two and nine times. The genes are TRBV13 and TRBJ1-3; D uncertain. The CDR3 is 14 residues long. Germline CDR1 PRHDT, CDR2 FYEKMQ (reference sequence). V lost 2 bases, J lost 4 bases, and 9 bases lay in between. CDR3 sequence: CASSLWGTGNTIYF. Here the CDR3 DNA reads TGTGCCAGCAGCTTATGGGGTACCGGAAACACCATATATTTT.

This clonotype was observed at least ten times. The chain's CDR3 is CASSLERDTGELFF. In DNA, the CDR3 is TGTGCCAGCAGCTTAGAACGAGACACCGGGGAGCTGTTTTTT. This chain uses TRBV7-9 with TRBJ2-2; D unresolved. The germline CDR1 and CDR2 sequences are SEHNR and FQNEAQ (reference sequence). The length of the CDR3 is 14 residues. Trimming left V 1 base short and J 3 bases short, with 6 bases between.

The chain employs TRBV19 and TRBJ1-2; a weak D match, TRBD1 (5 bases). Trimming removed 5 bases from V and 8 bases from J, with 15 bases in between. The CDR3 length is 13 residues. Germline V gene data show CDR1 as LNHDA and CDR2 as SQIVND (reference sequence). In DNA form, the CDR3 reads TGTGCCAGTAGTTCGCCGACAGACCCGGGCTACACCTTC. Its translation is CASSSPTDPGYTF.

This chain connects TRBV28 to TRBJ2-7; D perhaps matches TRBD1 (6 bases). Germline CDR1 is MDHEN and CDR2 is SYDVKM. The length of the CDR3 is 12 residues. The V end was cut by 5 bases, the J end by 6 bases, with 11 bases between. CDR3 loop: CASSIQGAEQYF. CDR3 bases: TGTGCCAGCAGTATACAGGGCGCCGAGCAGTACTTC.

This clonotype appeared a few times. The gene calls are TRBV7-9 and TRBJ2-7, with TRBD1 identical over 8 bases. Trimming cost V 6 bases and J 2 bases; bases outside gene matches: 12. Germline CDR1 is SEHNR and CDR2 is FQNEAQ (reference sequence). The CDR3 consists of 16 residues. CDR3 region: CASSTLGAGGPYEQYF. The CDR3 DNA is TGTGCCAGCAGTACTCTAGGGGCAGGGGGCCCCTACGAGCAGTACTTC.